The sequence of this T cell receptor (beta chain) was determined in a study of blood T cell repertoires in COVID-19. About the research overall: Samples representing acute and convalescent COVID-19 were sourced from the United States, Italy and Spain. Sources were T cells, B-cell-depleted T cells, or PBMCs; the material itself was cDNA or gDNA.

The CDR3 extends over 14 amino acids. V was trimmed by 6 bases and J by 1 base, leaving 11 bases between them. Germline V gene data show CDR1 as SGDLS and CDR2 as YYNGEE. Recruits, aged about 18 to 90 years, lived in 20 to 30 US areas. Clinical history reported by participants formed the basis on which cohorts were assigned. Generated by immunoSEQ multiplex PCR, the TCRdb table keeps only in-frame clones and is missing some. The sample contains around 180,000 clones, nearly 90% of which appear only once. The chain combines TRBV9 with TRBJ1-5, with D tentatively TRBD1 (5 bases). The sequence was collected from a woman aged 40 to 50 with acute COVID-19. The sequenced sample was PBMCs or T cells enriched from blood (not recorded which). The CDR3 loop is CASNGGDSNQPQHF. The CDR3 DNA reads as TGTGCCAGCAACGGCGGGGACAGCAATCAGCCCCAGCATTTT.